This TCR beta chain was recovered during a study of T cell responses to AZD1222 COVID-19 vaccine. Findings and caveats of the study: Clonal diversity may have been underestimated in mostly white British donors. Repertoire collection took place solely once the T cell response had peaked. Regions 160-218 and 743-854 held dominance among vaccine-associated CD4 TCRs, which spanned spike.

CDR1 is MGHRA, CDR2 YSYEKL, per germline. V lost 7 bases and J lost 2; bases outside the gene matches: 7. The CDR3 runs to 14 residues. The analysis combined second doses at about 4 or about 12 weeks. Clones were sequenced by immunoSEQ multiplex PCR, and TCRdb holds only the in-frame ones, with some missing. In the table there are approximately 120,000 clones, 88% of which are singletons. Turning to this clone: Its matching antigen is unknown.

The sample consisted of peripheral blood, taken 28 days after the second AZD1222 dose. The source is an adult who received the AZD1222 COVID-19 vaccine. The chain is built from TRBV4-1 and TRBJ1-1; 7 nucleotides agree with TRBD1. This CDR3 is CASTHDRVNTEAFF. The DNA of the CDR3 is TGCGCCAGCACCCACGACAGGGTAAACACTGAAGCTTTCTTT.